This TCR beta chain was recorded in a study of blood T cell repertoires in COVID-19. Study information: Specimens from acute and convalescent COVID-19 originated in the United States, Italy and Spain.

Sequencing used immunoSEQ multiplex PCR; TCRdb keeps in-frame clones, though not all of them. The repertoire holds about 210,000 clones, with around 89% as singletons. The CDR3 is made up of 15 amino acids. Trimming removed 1 base from V and 4 bases from J; junction bases left unmatched: 1. Germline V gene sequence: CDR1 MNHNS, CDR2 SASEGT. The chain has TRBV6-1 and TRBJ1-4, with 9 nucleotides matching TRBD1. Sample: peripheral blood. This receptor was identified in a woman between 35 and 50 years old with acute or convalescent COVID-19. In DNA form, the CDR3 reads TGTGCCAGCAGTGAAGGGACAGGGGTTAATGAAAAACTGTTTTTT. Its protein product is CASSEGTGVNEKLFF.